Below, 26 T cell receptor beta chains from the same sample are listed, as sequenced in a study of OX40 agonist ivuxolimab in advanced cancers. Here immunoSEQ multiplex PCR was the method, and the copy in TCRdb shows in-frame clones only, minus some. The sample lists 55,000 to 80,000 clones, under 95% occurring once. The sequencing here drew on CD4+ or CD8+ T cells sorted from blood, taken in a trial of the OX40 agonist ivuxolimab. Receptors were obtained from an adult with an advanced solid tumor such as melanoma, head and neck, liver or kidney cancer.

The chain couples TRBV7-8 to TRBJ2-7; 8 bases fit TRBD1. The CDR3 consists of 14 residues. Germline V gene data show CDR1 as SGHVS and CDR2 as FQNEAQ. With 5 bases clipped from V and 7 bases from J, the junction kept 10 bases outside the gene matches. CDR3 in amino acids: CASSQDPGGREQYF. The CDR3 DNA follows: TGTGCCAGCAGCCAGGACCCAGGGGGCCGGGAGCAGTACTTC.

In DNA form, the CDR3 reads TGTGCCAGCAGTCGGTACAGGGTTCTCGAGCAGTACTTC. Translating gives CASSRYRVLEQYF. This chain uses TRBV5-6 with TRBJ2-7, with D perhaps TRBD1 (6 bases). Trimming shortened V by 5 bases and J by 6 bases, and 15 bases separated the two germline ends. In germline, CDR1 is SGHDT, CDR2 YYEEEE. The CDR3 loop spans 13 amino acids. Full variable domain (remainder filled in from reference TRBV5-6 and TRBJ2-7): DAGVTQSPTHLIKTRGQQVTLRCSPKSGHDTVSWYQQALGQGPQFIFQYYEEEERQRGNFPDRFSGHQFPNYSSELNVNALLLGDSALYLCASSRYRVLEQYFGPGTRLTVT.

The chain couples TRBV5-5 to TRBJ1-4; perhaps TRBD1 as D (5 bases). Germline CDR1 reads SGHKS; CDR2 reads YYEKEE (reference sequence). Trimming took off 1 base at V and 0 bases at J, with 10 bases between the two ends. The CDR3 runs to 16 residues. For the CDR3, the DNA is TGTGCCAGCAGCTTGAGGGGACTCTCAACTAATGAAAAACTGTTTTTT. This translates into CASSLRGLSTNEKLFF. Combining the CDR3 with reference TRBV5-5 and TRBJ1-4 gives the whole variable domain DAGVTQSPTHLIKTRGQQVTLRCSPISGHKSVSWYQQVLGQGPQFIFQYYEKEERGRGNFPDRFSARQFPNYSSELNVNALLLGDSALYLCASSLRGLSTNEKLFFGSGTQLSVL.

The chain couples TRBV11-3 to TRBJ2-7; 10 nucleotides line up with TRBD1. The CDR3 length is 15 residues. The ends lost 5 bases at V and 4 bases at J; junction bases unmatched: 8. Germline CDR1 is SGHNT and CDR2 is YENEEA. DNA of the CDR3: TGTGCCAGCAGCCGTCCGGGACAGGGGTTTTACGAGCAGTACTTC. It is translated as CASSRPGQGFYEQYF.

The rearrangement uses TRBV5-5 and TRBJ2-6; D remains unclear. Trimming shortened V by 7 bases and J by 0 bases, and 11 bases separated the two germline ends. This CDR3 comprises 15 residues. The germline V gene encodes CDR1 SGHKS and CDR2 YYEKEE (reference sequence). In DNA, the CDR3 is TGTGCCAGCCTTTCGTTAAGCTCTGGGGCCAACGTCCTGACTTTC. Amino acids: CASLSLSSGANVLTF.

The chain carries TRBV2 and TRBJ2-7; TRBD2 might be the D (5 bases). The CDR3 runs 14 residues. Germline V CDR1 and CDR2: SNHLY, FYNNEI. Trimming shortened V by 7 bases and J by 5 bases, and 18 bases separated the two germline ends. The CDR3 nucleotides are TGTGCCAGCATGTCGGACGGACCGAGGGACGAGCAGTACTTC. Its protein is CASMSDGPRDEQYF.

This chain connects TRBV5-4 to TRBJ2-7, with TRBD2 identical over 8 bases. After removal of 7 bases from V and 0 bases from J, the junction contained 6 bases not matched to a gene. Germline values: CDR1 SGHNT, CDR2 YYREEE (reference sequence). This CDR3 region has 14 residues. The CDR3 is CASGPSGRSYEQYF. CDR3 nucleotides: TGTGCCAGCGGACCTAGCGGGCGCTCCTACGAGCAGTACTTC.

CDR3 loop: CAWKIGTGVSTGELFF. The DNA of the CDR3 is TGTGCCTGGAAAATCGGGACAGGGGTTAGCACCGGGGAGCTGTTTTTT. This chain uses TRBV30 with TRBJ2-2; 10 bases fit TRBD1. Germline V lookup: CDR1 GTSNPN, CDR2 SVGIG (reference sequence). Losses at the gene ends were 4 bases for V and 4 bases for J; bases not matched to a gene: 9. CDR3 size: 16 residues.

This sequence joins TRBV5-4 and TRBJ1-1, with D possibly being TRBD1 (6 bases). Deletions cut 1 base from V and 4 bases from J, with 14 bases between. Germline V lookup: CDR1 SGHNT, CDR2 YYREEE (reference sequence). The CDR3 extends over 15 amino acids. Here the CDR3 DNA reads TGTGCCAGCAGCTTGCGGGGCAGGGGAGGCACTGAAGCTTTCTTT. It specifies CASSLRGRGGTEAFF.

The chain couples TRBV2 to TRBJ1-1, with D perhaps TRBD1 (6 bases). Germline V gives CDR1 SNHLY, CDR2 FYNNEI. This CDR3 has 13 amino acids. The V and J ends lost 6 bases and 1 base respectively, with 9 bases between them. CDR3 DNA: TGTGCCAGCAGCCAGGGGACGAACACTGAAGCTTTCTTT. Its protein is CASSQGTNTEAFF. The complete variable domain, with remaining parts taken from reference TRBV2 and TRBJ1-1, reads EPEVTQTPSHQVTQMGQEVILRCVPISNHLYFYWYRQILGQKVEFLVSFYNNEISEKSEIFDDQFSVERPDGSNFTLKIRSTKLEDSAMYFCASSQGTNTEAFFGQGTRLTVV.

This clone occurred a few times. The chain couples TRBV13 to TRBJ2-5; tentatively, D is TRBD1 (6 bases). CDR1 and CDR2 from the germline V gene are PRHDT and FYEKMQ (reference sequence). Trimming cost V 6 bases and J 2 bases, with 13 bases left between them. This CDR3 is 14 amino acids long. This CDR3 is CASRVTGLQETQYF. The CDR3 nucleotides are TGTGCCAGCAGGGTGACAGGCCTACAAGAGACCCAGTACTTC. The full variable domain, completed using reference TRBV13 and TRBJ2-5, is AAGVIQSPRHLIKEKRETATLKCYPIPRHDTVYWYQQGPGQDPQFLISFYEKMQSDKGSIPDRFSAQQFSDYHSELNMSSLELGDSALYFCASRVTGLQETQYFGPGTRLLVL.

In DNA form, the CDR3 reads TGTGCCAGTAGTGTTGATCCCGGGGAGCTGTTTTTT. It yields the protein CASSVDPGELFF. The rearrangement joins TRBV19 to TRBJ2-2; D uncertain. V was pared by 5 bases and J by 6 bases, with 7 bases between. Per the germline V gene, CDR1 is LNHDA and CDR2 is SQIVND (reference sequence). CDR3 length: 12 residues.

The rearrangement links TRBV6-6 to TRBJ2-3; D is uncertain. This CDR3 is 12 amino acids long. Germline assignment: CDR1 MNHNY and CDR2 SVGAGI (reference sequence). Trimming pared 6 bases from V and 0 bases from J, leaving 4 bases between. The CDR3 here is CASSQSTDTQYF. CDR3 in DNA: TGTGCCAGCAGCCAGAGCACAGATACGCAGTATTTT.

The chain carries TRBV19 and TRBJ2-3; 7 nucleotides align to TRBD1. This CDR3 is built from 15 residues. V was clipped by 4 bases and J by 3 bases; unmatched bases: 7. CDR1 is LNHDA and CDR2 is SQIVND in the germline V gene (reference sequence). CDR3 amino acids: CASSSTGERTDTQYF. The CDR3, as DNA: TGTGCCAGTAGTAGCACAGGGGAACGAACAGATACGCAGTATTTT.

The chain is built from TRBV10-3 and TRBJ2-1; perhaps TRBD2 as D (6 bases). The V and J ends lost 0 bases and 0 bases respectively, with 21 bases between them. This CDR3 is 20 amino acids long. From germline, CDR1 is ENHRY and CDR2 SYGVKD. The CDR3 loop reads CAISESSGIGGTSSYNEQFF. CDR3 DNA sequence: TGTGCCATCAGTGAGTCGAGTGGGATTGGGGGGACGAGCTCCTACAATGAGCAGTTCTTC.

The chain carries TRBV5-1 and TRBJ2-3; D is possibly TRBD2 (6 bases). The CDR3 loop spans 17 amino acids. Germline loops: CDR1 SGHRS, CDR2 YFSETQ. Trimming took 0 bases from V and 6 from J, leaving 20 bases between them. The CDR3 protein is CASSLGRRRDLGDTQYF. CDR3 DNA: TGCGCCAGCAGCTTGGGGCGGCGGCGGGATCTCGGGGATACGCAGTATTTT.

J is TRBJ1-2 and V is TRBV30; the match to TRBD1 covers 11 bases. With 8 bases clipped from V and 2 bases from J, the junction kept 7 bases outside the gene matches. The CDR3 consists of 14 residues. The germline V gene encodes CDR1 GTSNPN and CDR2 SVGIG (reference sequence). CDR3 in DNA: TGTGCCGGAATCAGGACAGGGGGCAACTATGGCTACACCTTC. Encoded protein: CAGIRTGGNYGYTF.

This chain joins TRBV11-2 and TRBJ2-3; TRBD2 might be the D (6 bases). The CDR3 consists of 16 residues. The ends were cut back, 1 base at V and 3 bases at J, with 14 bases in the middle. Per germline, CDR1 SGHAT and CDR2 FQNNGV. CDR3: CASSLGSAGLTDTQYF. CDR3 coding DNA: TGTGCCAGCAGCTTAGGTTCCGCGGGGTTGACAGATACGCAGTATTTT.

The chain recombines TRBV4-2 with TRBJ2-2; a possible D gene is TRBD2 (9 bases). This CDR3 is built from 19 residues. CDR1 and CDR2 from the germline V gene are LGHNA and YNFKEQ. V lost 4 bases, J lost 0 bases, and 21 bases lay in between. The CDR3 coding sequence is TGTGCCAGCAGCCCAACAGGGGGGCTAGCGGGATCGAACACCGGGGAGCTGTTTTTT. Amino acid sequence: CASSPTGGLAGSNTGELFF.

The rearrangement uses TRBV27 and TRBJ1-1; no reliable D call. The germline gives CDR1 MNHEY, CDR2 SMNVEV (reference sequence). This CDR3 is built from 15 residues. Deletions cut 4 bases from V and 4 bases from J, with 16 bases between. CDR3 loop: CASSSGGPRSTEAFF. For the CDR3, the DNA is TGTGCCAGCAGTTCTGGAGGCCCCAGGAGCACTGAAGCTTTCTTT.

The genes are TRBV10-3 and TRBJ2-1; 10 positions match TRBD2. After removal of 6 bases from V and 5 bases from J, the junction contained 7 bases not matched to a gene. The germline V gene encodes CDR1 ENHRY and CDR2 SYGVKD. This CDR3 contains 15 residues. In DNA, the CDR3 is TGTGCCATCAGGTCTAGCGGGGGACCCAACAATGAGCAGTTCTTC. It specifies CAIRSSGGPNNEQFF.

The gene calls are TRBV5-6 and TRBJ2-3; 7 nucleotides agree with TRBD2. CDR3 length: 16 amino acids. Trimming took 4 bases from V and 4 from J; bases not matched to a gene: 12. Germline lookup yields CDR1 SGHDT and CDR2 YYEEEE. The CDR3 region has the DNA TGTGCCAGCAGCGTGGAGATTAGCGGGCCCTCAGATACGCAGTATTTT. This codes for CASSVEISGPSDTQYF.

The V call is TRBV27, the J call TRBJ1-6, with D tentatively TRBD1 (6 bases). Germline V lookup: CDR1 MNHEY, CDR2 SMNVEV (reference sequence). The V end was cut by 6 bases, the J end by 7 bases, with 25 bases between. This CDR3 has 18 amino acids. CDR3 sequence (DNA): TGTGCCAGCAGCCAGGATAGTCATTCCGGGACACGGAATTCACCCCTCCACTTT. The encoded protein is CASSQDSHSGTRNSPLHF.

The V and J genes are TRBV25-1 and TRBJ2-3; 9 bases fit TRBD2. Per germline, CDR1 MGHDK and CDR2 SYGVNS. The CDR3 extends over 15 amino acids. V shed 4 bases and J 1 base; nucleotides not matched to a gene: 3. Written as DNA, the CDR3 is TGTGCCAGCAGTGCCCGACTAGCGGGCACAGATACGCAGTATTTT. As protein: CASSARLAGTDTQYF.

This rearrangement joins TRBV29-1 to TRBJ1-1, with D perhaps TRBD1 (5 bases). This CDR3 has 12 residues. Germline CDR1 reads SQVTM; CDR2 reads ANQGSEA. The CDR3 coding sequence is TGCACTACTGGTGGGGCGAACACTGAAGCTTTCTTT. Its translation: CTTGGANTEAFF.

This clone was seen just once. CDR3 amino acids: CATTGTSYNEQFF. For the CDR3, the DNA is TGTGCCACCACGGGGACTAGCTATAATGAGCAGTTCTTC. The chain employs TRBV6-6 and TRBJ2-1; 9 bases are a match to TRBD2. Germline CDR1 MNHNY, CDR2 SVGAGI (reference sequence). The CDR3 covers 13 residues. J gave up 7 bases and V 10 bases, and 8 bases lay outside the gene matches.